In this sample, the clone carrying this TCR beta chain turned up a few times. The germline V gene has CDR1 LNHDA and CDR2 SQIVND (reference sequence). CDR3 length: 14 amino acids. Trimming removed 3 bases from V and 7 bases from J, with 12 bases in between. The data derive from a study of control samples from healthy donors and cancer patients. Produced via immunoSEQ multiplex PCR; TCRdb's table is partial and in-frame only. This sample has tens of thousands of clones, with roughly 91% found just once. This chain joins TRBV19 and TRBJ1-4; D remains unclear. The receptor was isolated from a man in his forties or fifties in good health. Sequenced material: blood. CDR3 in DNA: TGTGCCAGTAGTATCTCAGATTTGAGTGAAAAACTGTTTTTT. Its protein is CASSISDLSEKLFF.